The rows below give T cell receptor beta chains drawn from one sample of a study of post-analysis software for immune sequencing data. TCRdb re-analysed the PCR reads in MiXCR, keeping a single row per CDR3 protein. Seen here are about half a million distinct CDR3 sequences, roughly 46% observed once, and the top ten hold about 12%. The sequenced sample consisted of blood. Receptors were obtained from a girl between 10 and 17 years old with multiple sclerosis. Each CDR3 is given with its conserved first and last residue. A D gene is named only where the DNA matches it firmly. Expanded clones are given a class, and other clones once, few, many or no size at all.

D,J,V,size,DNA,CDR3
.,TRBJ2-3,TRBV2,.,TGTGTCAGCAGTGCCACAGGGCCTGGCACAGATACGCAGTATTTT,CVSSATGPGTDTQYF
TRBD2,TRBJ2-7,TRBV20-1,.,TGCAGTGCTAGGGCTCTAGCGGATATCTACGAGGAGCAGTACTTC,CSARALADIYEEQYF
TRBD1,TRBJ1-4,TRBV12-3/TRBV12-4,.,TGTGCCAGCAGTTTAGGAACAGGGGTAACTAATGAAAAACTGTTTTTT,CASSLGTGVTNEKLFF
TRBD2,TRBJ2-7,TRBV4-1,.,TGCGCCAGCAGCCAAGGCCCTAGCGGGAGAGCTCCCTCCTACGAGCAGTACTTC,CASSQGPSGRAPSYEQYF
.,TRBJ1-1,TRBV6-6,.,TGTGCCAGCAGTCACTCCGCGGAGGGGTCACACACTGAAGCTTTCTTT,CASSHSAEGSHTEAFF
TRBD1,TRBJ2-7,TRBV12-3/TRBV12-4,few,TGTGCCAGCAGTATCAGACAGGGCTATTACGAGCAGTACTTC,CASSIRQGYYEQYF
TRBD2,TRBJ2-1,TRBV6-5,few,TGTGCCAGCAGTTACTCCGGGACTAGCGGGGGACTATACAATGAGCAGTTCTTC,CASSYSGTSGGLYNEQFF
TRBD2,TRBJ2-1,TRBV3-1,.,TGTGCCAGCAGCCAAGATCCCGGGGGGGAGACTAGCGGGGTCAACAATGAGCAGTTCTTC,CASSQDPGGETSGVNNEQFF
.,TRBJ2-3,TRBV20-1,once,TGCAGTGCTAGCTGGACCAGAGATACGCAGTATTTT,CSASWTRDTQYF
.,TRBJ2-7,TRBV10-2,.,TGCGCCAGCAGTGAGAACCCGGAGCATCCCTACGAGCAGTACTTC,CASSENPEHPYEQYF
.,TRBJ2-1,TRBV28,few,TGTGCCAGCACTCCAGGGGAAAGATACAATGAGCAGTTCTTC,CASTPGERYNEQFF
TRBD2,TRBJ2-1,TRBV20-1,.,TGCAGTGCTTATTGGACTAGTCACAATGAGCAGTTCTTC,CSAYWTSHNEQFF
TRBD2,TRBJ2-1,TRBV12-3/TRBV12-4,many,TGTGCCAGCAGCCCCACGGGGGGTAACTACAATGAGCAGTTCTTC,CASSPTGGNYNEQFF
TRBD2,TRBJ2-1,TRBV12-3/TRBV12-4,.,TGTGCCAGCAGTTCATATGCCCCTAGCGGATCCTACAATGAGCAGTTCTTC,CASSSYAPSGSYNEQFF
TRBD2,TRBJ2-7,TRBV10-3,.,TGTGCCATCAGTGAGGAGCGGGGTATCTCCTACAATGAGCAGTACTTC,CAISEERGISYNEQYF
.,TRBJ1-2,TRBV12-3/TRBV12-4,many,TGTGCCAGCAAGTTTAGGCGGGATTTGGGCTACACCTTC,CASKFRRDLGYTF
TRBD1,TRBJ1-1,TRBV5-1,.,TGCGCCAGCAGCACACACGACGGACAGGGGTCGCCTGATGGAGCTTTCTTT,CASSTHDGQGSPDGAFF
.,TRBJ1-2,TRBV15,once,TGTGCCACCAGCAGAGTAGGAGAGGGAAGCGGCTACACCTTC,CATSRVGEGSGYTF
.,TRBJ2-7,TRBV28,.,TGTGCCAGCAGCCTCCGGGCAGCCTTCTCCTACGAGCAGTACTTC,CASSLRAAFSYEQYF
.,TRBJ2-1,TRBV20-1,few,TGCAGTGCTCCCGGGACGAGGAGGTCAAGTGAGCAGTTCTTC,CSAPGTRRSSEQFF
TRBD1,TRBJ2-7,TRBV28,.,TGTGCCAGCAGTTCTCCCCGACAGGGGGCTTTATCCCCTCCCTACGAGCAGTACTTC,CASSSPRQGALSPPYEQYF
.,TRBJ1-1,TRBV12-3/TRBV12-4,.,TGTGCCAGCAGTTTAGCCCCTCAGAACACTGAAGCTTTCTTT,CASSLAPQNTEAFF
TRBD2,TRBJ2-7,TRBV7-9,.,TGTGCCAGCAGCACCGGGACTAGACACTACGAGCAGTACTTC,CASSTGTRHYEQYF
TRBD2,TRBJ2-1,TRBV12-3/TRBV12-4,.,TGTGCCAGCAGACGATCGGGCGGGAGGTACAATGAGCAGTTCTTC,CASRRSGGRYNEQFF
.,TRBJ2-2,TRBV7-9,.,TGTGCCAGCAGGCTAAGGGACTCCGGGGAGCTGTTTTTT,CASRLRDSGELFF
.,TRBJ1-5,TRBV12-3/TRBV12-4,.,TGTGCCAGCAGTTTTGGGGGTCCGGTCGATCAGCCCCAGCATTTT,CASSFGGPVDQPQHF
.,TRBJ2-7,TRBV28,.,TGTGCCAGCACAGGGACATACGAGCAGTACTTC,CASTGTYEQYF
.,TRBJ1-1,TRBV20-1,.,TGCAGTGCTAGGGCCGAAGCTTTCTTT,CSARAEAFF
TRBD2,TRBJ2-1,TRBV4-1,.,TGCGCCAGCAGCCAAGGGGGACTAGCGGGAGCCCATGAGCAGTTCTTC,CASSQGGLAGAHEQFF
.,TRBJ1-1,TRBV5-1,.,TGCGCCAGCAGCTTACCCGACAAAGATGAAGCTTTCTTT,CASSLPDKDEAFF